These 26 T cell receptor beta chains were all obtained from the same sample, sequenced in a study of OX40 agonist ivuxolimab in advanced cancers. The table came from immunoSEQ multiplex PCR; TCRdb's copy has only in-frame clones and leaves some out. The repertoire holds just over 70,000 clones, with roughly 89% as singletons. Sequenced material: CD4+ or CD8+ T cells sorted from blood, taken in a trial of the OX40 agonist ivuxolimab. Receptors originate from an adult with an advanced solid tumor such as melanoma, head and neck, liver or kidney cancer.

This chain links TRBV30 with TRBJ2-3; D is possibly TRBD1 or TRBD2 (5 bases each). There are 13 residues in the CDR3. Germline CDR1 reads GTSNPN; CDR2 reads SVGIG (reference sequence). Trimming pared 0 bases from V and 9 bases from J, leaving 13 bases between. This CDR3 is CAWSVGVDDTQYF. CDR3 sequence (DNA): TGTGCCTGGAGTGTGGGGGTGGATGACACGCAGTATTTT.

This clone was seen at least ten times. V and J are TRBV29-1 and TRBJ2-1; 9 bases are a match to TRBD1. The CDR3 sequence is 11 residues long. Germline V gene data show CDR1 as SQVTM and CDR2 as ANQGSEA. V gave up 7 bases and J gave up 8 bases; unmatched junction bases: 3. In DNA form, the CDR3 reads TGCAGCGCGGGACAGGGCGATGAGCAGTTCTTC. Protein product: CSAGQGDEQFF.

This rearrangement joins TRBV7-3 to TRBJ1-1; D ambiguous. There are 13 residues in the CDR3. Trimming cost V 5 bases and J 8 bases, with 15 bases left between them. Germline CDR1 and CDR2: SGHTA and FQGTGA. The CDR3 DNA sequence: TGTGCCAGCAGCCAAGGACGGTTCTACGAAGCTTTCTTT. Translated, it gives CASSQGRFYEAFF.

V and J are TRBV6-6 and TRBJ1-6; 7 bases fit TRBD1. Germline assignment: CDR1 MNHNY and CDR2 SVGAGI (reference sequence). The V segment lost 5 bases and the J segment 6 bases; nucleotides outside the gene matches: 4. The CDR3 sequence is 14 residues long. The CDR3 nucleotides read TGTGCCAGCAGTCAGACAGGGTCTAATTCACCCCTCCACTTT. This sequence encodes CASSQTGSNSPLHF.

The V gene is TRBV7-3, the J gene TRBJ2-5; D may be TRBD1 (5 bases). With 5 bases removed from V and 1 base from J, the gap between germline ends came to 14 bases. This CDR3 has 15 residues. Germline V gives CDR1 SGHTA, CDR2 FQGTGA. The chain's CDR3 is CASSPFGHLQETQYF. The CDR3 DNA sequence: TGTGCCAGCAGCCCCTTCGGACATCTCCAAGAGACCCAGTACTTC.

The V and J genes are TRBV5-1 and TRBJ1-6; a weak D match, TRBD1 (6 bases). V shed 0 bases and J shed 10 bases, with 14 bases lying between them. Per the germline V gene, CDR1 is SGHRS and CDR2 is YFSETQ. The CDR3 is 15 amino acids. CDR3 protein: CASSLVGGSGSPLHF. In DNA, the CDR3 is TGCGCCAGCAGCTTGGTAGGGGGTAGTGGATCACCCCTCCACTTT.

This clone was seen only a few times. The J gene is TRBJ2-3, the V gene TRBV28, with D perhaps assigned TRBD1 or TRBD2 (6 bases each). Germline assignment: CDR1 MDHEN and CDR2 SYDVKM. The length of the CDR3 is 15 residues. Trimming pared 3 bases from V and 4 bases from J, leaving 14 bases between. The CDR3 loop is CASSFLGGRSDTQYF. The CDR3 nucleotides read TGTGCCAGCAGTTTCTTAGGGGGGCGATCAGATACGCAGTATTTT.

The chain couples TRBV5-1 to TRBJ2-5; possible D gene TRBD1, 5 bases. This CDR3 region has 18 residues. V was trimmed by 1 base and J by 2 bases, leaving 21 bases between them. Germline values: CDR1 SGHRS, CDR2 YFSETQ. CDR3 loop: CASSLTPTGPQTQETQYF. DNA for the CDR3: TGCGCCAGCAGCTTGACGCCCACAGGTCCACAAACACAAGAGACCCAGTACTTC.

The chain recombines TRBV19 with TRBJ2-2; 9 positions agree with TRBD1. The CDR3 covers 16 residues. Germline V gene data show CDR1 as LNHDA and CDR2 as SQIVND (reference sequence). V dropped 4 bases and J dropped 4; count of bases not matched to a gene: 7. CDR3 nucleotide sequence: TGTGCCAGTAGTACTACCGGGACAGGGAGCACCGGGGAGCTGTTTTTT. Protein product: CASSTTGTGSTGELFF.

The chain is built from TRBV7-9 and TRBJ2-5, with D perhaps being TRBD1 or TRBD2 (5 bases each). Per germline, CDR1 SEHNR and CDR2 FQNEAQ (reference sequence). The CDR3 is made up of 14 amino acids. Trimming removed 1 base from V and 4 bases from J, with 10 bases in between. CDR3 loop: CASSLGGRGETQYF. As DNA, the CDR3 is TGTGCCAGCAGCTTAGGGGGACGTGGAGAGACCCAGTACTTC.

This clone was counted a single time. The chain is built from TRBV18 and TRBJ2-5, with TRBD1 matching over 8 bases. The CDR3 contains 18 residues. Trimming at V came to 2 bases and at J to 5 bases, leaving 16 bases not matched to a gene. CDR1 is KGHSH, CDR2 LQKENI, per germline. The CDR3 nucleotides read TGTGCCAGCTCACCAAATCAAGGACAGGGATCCAGGTGGGAGACCCAGTACTTC. Translation: CASSPNQGQGSRWETQYF.

The CDR3 here is CASSGRFGRAYGYTF. CDR3 nucleotide sequence: TGTGCCAGCAGCGGTAGGTTCGGACGGGCCTATGGCTACACCTTC. J is TRBJ1-2 and V is TRBV7-2; no clear D. This CDR3 contains 15 residues. From germline, CDR1 is SGHTA and CDR2 FQGNSA. Trimming removed 5 bases from V and 4 bases from J, with 17 bases in between.

This chain uses TRBV7-5 with TRBJ1-1; the table's D call TRBD1 went unverified against the DNA. TRBV7-5 counts as a pseudogene. This CDR3 is 13 amino acids long. CDR3 sequence: CASSTTGVTEAFF. In nucleotides, the CDR3 is TGTGCCAGCAGCACGACAGGGGTGACTGAAGCTTTCTTT.

The rearrangement uses TRBV5-4 and TRBJ2-1; D is perhaps TRBD1 (6 bases). Trimming took 2 bases from V and 0 from J, leaving 6 bases between them. The CDR3 is 14 amino acids. Germline V lookup: CDR1 SGHNT, CDR2 YYREEE (reference sequence). CDR3 region: CASSLQGSYNEQFF. The CDR3 nucleotides are TGTGCCAGCAGCTTACAGGGCTCCTACAATGAGCAGTTCTTC.

Here the CDR3 DNA reads TGTGCCAGCAGCTTATTACAGGGGCCATACAATGAGCAGTTCTTC. This codes for CASSLLQGPYNEQFF. The chain has TRBV5-8 and TRBJ2-1; TRBD1 agrees at 7 bases. The V gene's germline CDR1 is SGHTS and CDR2 YDEGEE. This CDR3 contains 15 residues. V lost 2 bases and J lost 4; bases outside the gene matches: 6.

This clone was counted between two and nine times. The CDR3 reads CASSPEGFEAFF. CDR3 coding DNA: TGTGCCAGCTCACCAGAGGGTTTTGAAGCTTTCTTT. The chain is built from TRBV18 and TRBJ1-1; D gene unclear. Between the trimmed V and J ends, which lost 2 bases and 7 bases, there was a span of 8 bases. The CDR3 contains 12 residues. Germline V gene data show CDR1 as KGHSH and CDR2 as LQKENI.

Comment on this clone: The junction differs from germline at one of its ends, possibly a read error. DNA of the CDR3: TGTGCCAGCAGCCGCATGGGGAACGCCGGGGAGCTGTTTTTT. The encoded protein is CASSRMGNAGELFF. The V gene is TRBV11-3, the J gene TRBJ2-2; D not certain. Germline values: CDR1 SGHNT, CDR2 YENEEA. This CDR3 comprises 14 residues.

This chain connects TRBV7-9 to TRBJ1-1; perhaps TRBD1 as D (5 bases). This CDR3 contains 13 residues. CDR1 and CDR2 (germline): SEHNR, FQNEAQ (reference sequence). V gave up 7 bases and J gave up 4 bases, with 13 bases separating them. The CDR3 protein is CASNPGSGTEAFF. The CDR3 DNA reads TGTGCCAGCAACCCAGGGTCTGGCACTGAAGCTTTCTTT.

The chain's CDR3 is CAISEGIRTDTQYF. DNA for the CDR3: TGTGCCATCAGTGAGGGGATACGCACAGATACGCAGTATTTT. The J gene is TRBJ2-3, the V gene TRBV10-3; unclear D gene. Trimming removed 2 bases at V and 1 base at J, with 7 bases between. The CDR3 has 14 residues. Germline V gene lookup returns CDR1 ENHRY and CDR2 SYGVKD.

This chain joins TRBV6-5 and TRBJ2-1; D tentatively fits TRBD1 or TRBD2 (5 bases each). The CDR3 is 13 residues long. Trimming pared 6 bases from V and 7 bases from J, leaving 13 bases between. Per the germline V gene, CDR1 is MNHEY and CDR2 is SVGAGI. This CDR3 reads CASSPSWGNEQFF. CDR3 bases: TGTGCCAGCAGCCCCAGCTGGGGGAATGAGCAGTTCTTC.

The DNA for the CDR3 is TGTGCCAGCAGCCCTGGACAGACGATGGACGAGCAGTACTTC. It translates to CASSPGQTMDEQYF. The genes are TRBV7-2 and TRBJ2-5; D is perhaps TRBD1 (6 bases). The J call may be in error: the DNA end matches TRBJ2-7 better. This CDR3 is built from 14 residues. Germline V gene sequence: CDR1 SGHTA, CDR2 FQGNSA.

The gene calls are TRBV6-1 and TRBJ2-1; 8 positions match TRBD1. Per the germline V gene, CDR1 is MNHNS and CDR2 is SASEGT. V dropped 6 bases and J dropped 5; count of bases not matched to a gene: 9. There are 15 residues in the CDR3. CDR3 protein: CASRPPGQVHNEQFF. As DNA, the CDR3 is TGTGCCAGCAGACCTCCGGGACAGGTCCACAATGAGCAGTTCTTC.

The V call is TRBV9, the J call TRBJ1-1; 8 bases map to TRBD1. Germline CDR1 is SGDLS and CDR2 is YYNGEE. Losses at the gene ends were 0 bases for V and 3 bases for J; bases not matched to a gene: 10. The CDR3 spans 17 residues. CDR3: CASSVALGRGQDTEAFF. The CDR3 nucleotides read TGTGCCAGCAGCGTAGCTCTGGGCAGGGGGCAGGACACTGAAGCTTTCTTT.

This clone was seen just once. This chain uses TRBV20-1 with TRBJ2-1; D call uncertain. Trimming took off 2 bases at V and 2 bases at J, with 1 base between the two ends. CDR3 length equals 11 residues. Germline V lookup: CDR1 DFQATT, CDR2 SNEGSKA (reference sequence). The CDR3 coding sequence is TGCAGTGCTAGAACCTACAATGAGCAGTTCTTC. Translating gives CSARTYNEQFF.

The gene calls are TRBV7-6 and TRBJ1-1, with D possibly TRBD1 on 5 matching bases. Germline V CDR1 and CDR2: SGHVS, FNYEAQ. V was pared by 7 bases and J by 3 bases, with 12 bases between. The CDR3 has 13 residues. The CDR3 spells CASTAGYDTEAFF. Written as DNA, the CDR3 is TGTGCCAGCACAGCAGGGTATGACACTGAAGCTTTCTTT.

The chain uses TRBV28 and TRBJ1-3, with 8 bases fitting TRBD1. Trimming cost V 4 bases and J 2 bases; bases outside gene matches: 7. The CDR3 contains 16 residues. CDR1 is MDHEN and CDR2 is SYDVKM in the germline V gene. The CDR3 sequence: CASSSPGQAAGNTIYF. The CDR3 coding sequence is TGTGCCAGCAGTTCCCCGGGACAGGCCGCTGGAAACACCATATATTTT.